Below, 30 T cell receptor beta chains from the same sample are listed, as sequenced in a study of T cell responses to AZD1222 COVID-19 vaccine. The repertoire was sequenced with immunoSEQ multiplex PCR; TCRdb's copy has only in-frame clones and lacks some. The profile covers roughly 120,000 clones, with 80% to 90% appearing a single time and roughly 14% taken by the ten largest. Specimen: peripheral blood, collected 28 days after the second AZD1222 dose. These receptors were collected from an adult who received the AZD1222 COVID-19 vaccine.

The V gene is TRBV9, the J gene TRBJ1-1, with TRBD1 as a possible D gene (6 bases). Germline V gene data show CDR1 as SGDLS and CDR2 as YYNGEE. CDR3 length: 14 amino acids. Trimming removed 4 bases from V and 5 bases from J, with 15 bases in between. CDR3 loop: CASSFWTAETEAFF. In DNA form, the CDR3 reads TGTGCCAGCAGCTTCTGGACAGCGGAGACTGAAGCTTTCTTT.

The chain has TRBV12-1 and TRBJ2-7; no DNA check was done on the table's D call, TRBD1. TRBV12-1 has pseudogene status. The length of the CDR3 is 14 residues. CDR3 coding DNA: TGTGCCAGCAGCGCGGGACAGGGGGCCCACGAGCAGTACTTC. Translated: CASSAGQGAHEQYF.

The rearrangement links TRBV27 to TRBJ1-1; D possibly corresponds to TRBD1 (5 bases). V was cut by 7 bases and J by 2 bases, with 14 bases left in between. Per germline, CDR1 MNHEY and CDR2 SMNVEV (reference sequence). The CDR3 has 14 residues. The chain's CDR3 is CASTPGGYNTEAFF. In nucleotides, the CDR3 is TGTGCCAGCACCCCTGGGGGTTATAACACTGAAGCTTTCTTT.

The chain recombines TRBV2 with TRBJ2-2, with D uncertain. The CDR3 length is 15 residues. With 7 bases removed from V and 0 bases from J, the gap between germline ends came to 12 bases. Germline CDR1 and CDR2: SNHLY and FYNNEI. The CDR3 coding sequence is TGTGCCAGCACGCTGTTAGATCCGAACACCGGGGAGCTGTTTTTT. It specifies CASTLLDPNTGELFF.

As to this clone: This same CDR3 is encoded by further DNA sequences in the sample. The rearrangement joins TRBV5-1 to TRBJ1-1; no clear D. The germline CDR1 and CDR2 sequences are SGHRS and YFSETQ. Trimming removed 5 bases from V and 0 bases from J, with 8 bases in between. The CDR3 length is 13 residues. The CDR3 region has the DNA TGCGCCAGCAGTAAGGGAATGAACACTGAAGCTTTCTTT. Encoded protein: CASSKGMNTEAFF. The variable domain in full, with the rest retrieved from reference TRBV5-1 and TRBJ1-1, is KAGVTQTPRYLIKTRGQQVTLSCSPISGHRSVSWYQQTPGQGLQFLFEYFSETQRNKGNFPGRFSGRQFSNSRSEMNVSTLELGDSALYLCASSKGMNTEAFFGQGTRLTVV.

The chain combines TRBV5-4 with TRBJ2-7; perhaps TRBD1 as D (6 bases). Germline assignment: CDR1 SGHNT and CDR2 YYREEE (reference sequence). This CDR3 contains 14 residues. Trimming stripped 4 bases from V and 5 bases from J, with 16 bases between. For the CDR3, the DNA is TGTGCCAGCAGCCCTAGGGGGACATCCCACGAGCAGTACTTC. As protein: CASSPRGTSHEQYF.

J is TRBJ1-2 and V is TRBV7-9; the D gene is possibly TRBD1 (5 bases). The CDR3 is 15 residues long. Germline loops: CDR1 SEHNR, CDR2 FQNEAQ (reference sequence). Trimming shortened V by 2 bases and J by 4 bases, and 14 bases separated the two germline ends. CDR3 nucleotides: TGTGCCAGCAGCTTATCGGGGCGGCCCCTCTATGGCTACACCTTC. Its translation: CASSLSGRPLYGYTF. The variable domain in full, completed from reference TRBV7-9 and TRBJ1-2, reads DTGVSQNPRHKITKRGQNVTFRCDPISEHNRLYWYRQTLGQGPEFLTYFQNEAQLEKSRLLSDRFSAERPKGSFSTLEIQRTEQGDSAMYLCASSLSGRPLYGYTFGSGTRLTVV.

This clone was detected only once. The rearrangement uses TRBV2 and TRBJ2-2, with D tentatively TRBD2 (6 bases). Trimming removed 8 bases from V and 1 base from J, with 11 bases in between. Germline-derived CDR1 and CDR2 are SNHLY and FYNNEI. The CDR3 is 14 residues long. CDR3 residues: CASGGTGNTGELFF. In nucleotides, the CDR3 is TGTGCCAGCGGCGGGACGGGGAACACCGGGGAGCTGTTTTTT. The full variable domain, its missing parts supplied by reference TRBV2 and TRBJ2-2, is EPEVTQTPSHQVTQMGQEVILRCVPISNHLYFYWYRQILGQKVEFLVSFYNNEISEKSEIFDDQFSVERPDGSNFTLKIRSTKLEDSAMYFCASGGTGNTGELFFGEGSRLTVL.

A single count supports this clone. The CDR3 is CASSLVGGAIYEQYF. The CDR3 DNA reads as TGCGCCAGCAGCTTGGTAGGGGGGGCGATCTACGAGCAGTACTTC. The genes are TRBV5-1 and TRBJ2-7; D is possibly TRBD2 (7 bases). Germline V CDR1 and CDR2: SGHRS, YFSETQ. CDR3 length: 15 residues. The V and J ends lost 0 bases and 3 bases respectively, with 13 bases between them.

The V gene is TRBV25-1, the J gene TRBJ2-3; 10 nucleotides agree with TRBD2. The ends lost 1 base at V and 0 bases at J; junction bases unmatched: 4. The CDR3 runs to 17 residues. Germline CDR1 and CDR2: MGHDK and SYGVNS. The CDR3 DNA reads TGTGCCAGCAGTGAATGGTCTAGCGGGAGAAGCACAGATACGCAGTATTTT. Protein product: CASSEWSSGRSTDTQYF.

The chain employs TRBV6-5 and TRBJ2-7; D is possibly TRBD2 (5 bases). V was trimmed by 6 bases and J by 2 bases, leaving 14 bases between them. The CDR3 is 14 amino acids. CDR1 and CDR2 from the germline V gene are MNHEY and SVGAGI. CDR3 amino acids: CASSFTKTTYEQYF. CDR3 coding DNA: TGTGCCAGCAGCTTTACAAAGACTACCTACGAGCAGTACTTC.

The CDR3 here is CASPSTGGPQHF. The CDR3 bases are TGTGCCAGTCCCTCCACGGGCGGACCCCAGCATTTT. The V and J genes are TRBV28 and TRBJ1-5; D ambiguous. V was clipped by 9 bases and J by 10 bases, with 16 bases between them. This CDR3 region has 12 residues. Per the germline V gene, CDR1 is MDHEN and CDR2 is SYDVKM.

V is TRBV5-1 and J is TRBJ2-1; TRBD1 is a possible D gene (5 bases). The germline V gene encodes CDR1 SGHRS and CDR2 YFSETQ. The CDR3 is 13 amino acids. V lost 1 base and J 6 bases, leaving 8 bases between the germline ends. CDR3 sequence (DNA): TGCGCCAGCAGCTTGACCAGGGTCAATGAGCAGTTCTTC. Protein product: CASSLTRVNEQFF.

The DNA for the CDR3 is TGCGCCAGCAGCTTAGGATTGCAGGATACGCAGTATTTT. This encodes CASSLGLQDTQYF. V gene TRBV5-1 combines with J gene TRBJ2-3; D unclear. V was shortened by 2 bases and J by 6 bases, with 10 bases between the two germline ends. The CDR3 extends over 13 amino acids. CDR1 and CDR2 (germline): SGHRS, YFSETQ.

This chain links TRBV5-1 with TRBJ2-3; D possibly corresponds to TRBD1 (5 bases). The CDR3 consists of 17 residues. From germline, CDR1 is SGHRS and CDR2 YFSETQ. V gave up 4 bases and J gave up 0 bases, with 18 bases separating them. The CDR3: CASSTMGLLPSTDTQYF. CDR3 in DNA: TGCGCCAGCAGCACAATGGGGCTCCTACCTAGCACAGATACGCAGTATTTT.

The V gene is TRBV4-1, the J gene TRBJ1-2, with 9 bases fitting TRBD1. Trimming took 4 bases from V and 4 from J; bases not matched to a gene: 13. There are 17 residues in the CDR3. Germline V gives CDR1 MGHRA, CDR2 YSYEKL. CDR3 sequence reads: CASSPMQQGARGYGYTF. For the CDR3, the DNA is TGCGCCAGCAGCCCCATGCAACAGGGGGCCCGCGGCTATGGCTACACCTTC.

The genes are TRBV4-2 and TRBJ2-7; D uncertain. V was pared by 4 bases and J by 0 bases, with 16 bases between. CDR1 is LGHNA, CDR2 YNFKEQ, per germline. The CDR3 contains 16 residues. Here the CDR3 reads CASSRGSPPGSYEQYF. The DNA for the CDR3 is TGTGCCAGCAGCCGCGGATCACCCCCGGGCTCCTACGAGCAGTACTTC.

The rearrangement uses TRBV9 and TRBJ1-3, with D maybe TRBD1 (6 bases). Trimming stripped 0 bases from V and 2 bases from J, with 9 bases between. The germline V gene encodes CDR1 SGDLS and CDR2 YYNGEE. The length of the CDR3 is 15 residues. The CDR3 DNA is TGTGCCAGCAGCGTAGTTGGGGGGCCTGGAAACACCATATATTTT. Protein product: CASSVVGGPGNTIYF. The full variable domain, with the rest looked up from reference TRBV9 and TRBJ1-3, is DSGVTQTPKHLITATGQRVTLRCSPRSGDLSVYWYQQSLDQGLQFLIQYYNGEERAKGNILERFSAQQFPDLHSELNLSSLELGDSALYFCASSVVGGPGNTIYFGEGSWLTVV.

This chain connects TRBV12-3 or TRBV12-4 to TRBJ2-6; TRBD2 is a possible D gene (5 bases). Trimming took off 3 bases at V and 7 bases at J, with 7 bases between the two ends. The CDR3 has 13 residues. The CDR3 is CASSFGVANVLTF. The CDR3 coding sequence is TGTGCCAGCAGTTTCGGGGTTGCCAACGTCCTGACTTTC.

The rearrangement links TRBV7-2 to TRBJ1-2; 9 nucleotides line up with TRBD1. Germline CDR1 SGHTA, CDR2 FQGNSA. The V gene end was trimmed by 2 bases and the J gene end by 7 bases; junction bases not matched to a gene: 5. The CDR3 is 14 residues long. The DNA for the CDR3 is TGTGCCAGCAGCTTAAAACAGGGGGCGCCTGGCTACACCTTC. Residues: CASSLKQGAPGYTF.

This clone is a singleton in its sample. This chain joins TRBV18 and TRBJ2-2, with a tentative D call TRBD1 (5 bases). The V and J ends lost 3 bases and 3 bases respectively, with 8 bases between them. This CDR3 comprises 14 residues. Germline V gene data show CDR1 as KGHSH and CDR2 as LQKENI. CDR3 bases: TGTGCCAGCTCACCGTTCAGGGACACCGGGGAGCTGTTTTTT. This codes for CASSPFRDTGELFF.

The DNA for the CDR3 is TGCAGTGCTAGAGCTACGGGAGAGCAGTACTTC. Amino acids: CSARATGEQYF. This sequence joins TRBV20-1 and TRBJ2-7; D may be TRBD2 (5 bases). V was cut by 1 base and J by 7 bases, with 8 bases left in between. CDR1 is DFQATT, CDR2 SNEGSKA, per germline (reference sequence). The CDR3 runs to 11 residues.

This chain connects TRBV10-3 to TRBJ2-7; tentatively, D is TRBD1 (6 bases). The length of the CDR3 is 13 residues. Germline CDR1 ENHRY, CDR2 SYGVKD. Trimming removed 4 bases from V and 1 base from J, with 8 bases in between. CDR3: CAISGDTSYEQYF. The CDR3, as DNA: TGTGCCATCAGTGGGGACACTTCCTACGAGCAGTACTTC.

The chain is built from TRBV19 and TRBJ1-2, with D possibly TRBD1 on 6 matching bases. This CDR3 contains 14 residues. The V gene's germline CDR1 is LNHDA and CDR2 SQIVND (reference sequence). The V end lost 3 bases, the J end lost 7 bases, and 15 bases lay between the germline ends. CDR3 coding DNA: TGTGCCAGTAGTATTCCGAGGGGGAGGGGTGGCTACACCTTC. It encodes CASSIPRGRGGYTF.

The chain recombines TRBV5-8 with TRBJ1-1, with D possibly TRBD1 on 5 matching bases. With 7 bases removed from V and 0 bases from J, the gap between germline ends came to 13 bases. The germline CDR1 and CDR2 sequences are SGHTS and YDEGEE. This CDR3 spans 14 amino acids. The CDR3 DNA reads as TGTGCCAGCGTACGTTCAGGGATGAACACTGAAGCTTTCTTT. It specifies CASVRSGMNTEAFF.

The CDR3 DNA reads as TGTGCCAGCAGAAGCAAGCGGGAGGGCCACAATGAGCAGTTCTTC. Protein sequence: CASRSKREGHNEQFF. The V and J genes are TRBV2 and TRBJ2-1, with TRBD2 identical over 10 bases. This CDR3 region has 15 residues. V lost 6 bases to trimming and J lost 5 bases; unmatched junction nucleotides: 7. Germline V lookup: CDR1 SNHLY, CDR2 FYNNEI.

The V and J genes are TRBV9 and TRBJ1-2, with D possibly matching TRBD1 (5 bases). The V gene lost 0 bases and the J gene lost 3 bases, with 6 bases spanning the gap. The CDR3 has 13 amino acids. The germline V gene encodes CDR1 SGDLS and CDR2 YYNGEE. The CDR3 is CASSVATDYGYTF. The CDR3 nucleotides read TGTGCCAGCAGCGTAGCGACAGACTATGGCTACACCTTC.

The chain combines TRBV5-1 with TRBJ2-5; 13 bases are shared with TRBD2. Germline CDR1 reads SGHRS; CDR2 reads YFSETQ. CDR3 size: 17 residues. Trimming cost V 0 bases and J 0 bases; bases outside gene matches: 2. This CDR3 reads CASSLAGTSGNQETQYF. In DNA, the CDR3 is TGCGCCAGCAGCTTGGCCGGGACTAGCGGGAACCAAGAGACCCAGTACTTC.

V is TRBV6-5 and J is TRBJ1-6; no clear D gene. V lost 11 bases to trimming and J lost 7 bases, with 12 bases between them. Germline V lookup: CDR1 MNHEY, CDR2 SVGAGI. The CDR3 extends over 12 amino acids. The CDR3 sequence is CAVTDENSPLHF. Here the CDR3 DNA reads TGTGCCGTTACGGACGAGAATTCACCCCTCCACTTT.

V is TRBV14 and J is TRBJ2-1, with D tentatively TRBD2 (6 bases). CDR3 length equals 12 residues. V lost 4 bases to trimming and J lost 8 bases, with 9 bases between them. Germline CDR1 is SGHDN and CDR2 is FVKESK. The CDR3, as DNA: TGTGCCAGCAGCCCTAGCGTTCATGAGCAGTTCTTC. This translates into CASSPSVHEQFF.